The 5 T cell receptor beta chains below come from one sample, sequenced in a study of control samples from healthy donors and cancer patients. The table came from immunoSEQ multiplex PCR; TCRdb's copy has only in-frame clones and leaves some out. The sample includes 160,000 or so clones, roughly 94% of them seen just once. Material: blood. Receptors were obtained from a woman in her 40s in good health.

The chain links TRBV5-1 to TRBJ2-3; 7 bases agree with TRBD1. Germline lookup yields CDR1 SGHRS and CDR2 YFSETQ. This CDR3 is 14 amino acids long. J lost 4 bases, V lost 0 bases, and 2 bases had no gene match. Here the CDR3 DNA reads TGCGCCAGCAGCTTGGGACAGGGACCAGATACGCAGTATTTT. Translated, it gives CASSLGQGPDTQYF.

A single count supports this clone. The rearrangement uses TRBV5-5 and TRBJ1-5; no definite D call. This CDR3 comprises 15 residues. V was shortened by 0 bases and J by 0 bases, with 7 bases between the two germline ends. CDR1 and CDR2 from the germline V gene are SGHKS and YYEKEE (reference sequence). The CDR3 is CASSLGGLSNQPQHF. The CDR3 bases are TGTGCCAGCAGCTTGGGGGGTCTTAGCAATCAGCCCCAGCATTTT.

The chain employs TRBV6-2 or TRBV6-3 and TRBJ2-3; D is ambiguous. The ends were cut back, 0 bases at V and 7 bases at J, with 11 bases in the middle. The CDR3 sequence is 14 residues long. The V gene's germline CDR1 is MNHEY and CDR2 SVGEGT. The CDR3 region is CASSYSWGGNTQYF. The CDR3 DNA follows: TGTGCCAGCAGTTACTCGTGGGGTGGAAATACGCAGTATTTT.

In its sample, this clone was seen once. At one of its ends the junction is not consistent with the germline gene, which may arise from a read error. V gene TRBV13 combines with J gene TRBJ1-1; maybe TRBD1 (6 bases). Germline V gene data show CDR1 as PRHDT and CDR2 as FYEKMQ (reference sequence). The CDR3 consists of 15 residues. DNA of the CDR3: TGTGCCAGCAGCCTAGGGGGACGGGTGAACACTGAAGCTTTCTTT. This codes for CASSLGGRVNTEAFF.

The chain is built from TRBV5-1 and TRBJ2-7; 7 nucleotides match TRBD2. The CDR3 length is 15 residues. V shed 0 bases, J shed 1 base, and the junction held 4 bases outside the gene matches. CDR1 is SGHRS, CDR2 YFSETQ, per germline. CDR3 residues: CASSLVASGSYEQYF. CDR3 nucleotide sequence: TGCGCCAGCAGCTTGGTGGCTAGCGGATCCTACGAGCAGTACTTC.